In this sample, the clone carrying this T cell receptor (beta chain) turned up once. This record comes from a study of blood T cell repertoires in COVID-19. Study overall: Acute and convalescent COVID-19 samples came from the United States, Italy and Spain. Nucleic acid was either cDNA or gDNA, and it came from T cells, B-cell-depleted T cells, or PBMCs.

Source study methods: Nucleated cell counts were estimated from reference gene primer amplification. Profiling relied on immunoSEQ multiplex PCR, and the TCRdb table lists in-frame clones only, not all of them. Clone size and V and J calls were adopted from that table, with D and trimming inferred from the DNA. The sample carries around 81,000 clones, 88% recorded once. CDR1 LNHDA and CDR2 SQIVND come from the germline V gene (reference sequence). The CDR3 totals 13 residues. The J segment lost 7 bases and the V segment lost 4 bases, leaving 6 bases of the junction unmatched. The source is a woman of 80 years or more with acute or convalescent COVID-19. Source material: peripheral blood. The gene calls are TRBV19 and TRBJ1-2; 7 bases match TRBD1. The CDR3 protein is CASSTTGVVGYTF. The DNA of the CDR3 is TGTGCCAGTAGTACCACAGGGGTGGTTGGCTACACCTTC.